Each of the 8 T cell receptor beta chains below was sequenced from the same sample in a study of T cell repertoires in cytomegalovirus infection. TCRdb analysed the reads with MiXCR anew, one entry per CDR3 protein. The repertoire holds more than 650,000 distinct CDR3 sequences, with roughly 35% as singletons. Material for sequencing was PBMCs. Source of these receptors: a human donor in good health (CMV status not recorded). Some clones in this sample may be carry-over from other donors' samples.

The V gene is TRBV12-3 or TRBV12-4, the J gene TRBJ1-5; 7 bases agree with TRBD1. With 5 bases clipped from V and 5 bases from J, the junction kept 9 bases outside the gene matches. The CDR3 sequence is 15 residues long. CDR3: CASSPAGGFDQPQHF. In nucleotides, the CDR3 is TGTGCCAGCAGTCCCGCAGGGGGGTTTGATCAGCCCCAGCATTTT.

In this sample, this clonotype turned up a few times. CDR3 nucleotide sequence: TGTGCCAGCACCTCTTACCAGGCAAGCGGGACCCGCGGGGATACGCAGTATTTT. This gives the protein CASTSYQASGTRGDTQYF. This sequence joins TRBV7-9 and TRBJ2-3; 7 positions agree with TRBD2. Trimming at V came to 7 bases and at J to 6 bases, leaving 22 bases not matched to a gene. The CDR3 runs 18 residues. The V gene's germline CDR1 is SEHNR and CDR2 FQNEAQ (reference sequence).

This clonotype was counted a few times. The chain links TRBV7-2 to TRBJ1-1, with D unclear. The CDR3 is 13 amino acids. Trimming shortened V by 10 bases and J by 2 bases, and 14 bases separated the two germline ends. Germline V gene sequence: CDR1 SGHTA, CDR2 FQGNSA. CDR3 region: CATRPDANTEAFF. The CDR3 nucleotides are TGTGCCACCCGACCCGACGCAAACACTGAAGCTTTCTTT.

This clonotype turned up a few times. The V gene is TRBV28, the J gene TRBJ2-3; TRBD1 aligns across 7 bases. V was clipped by 3 bases and J by 2 bases; unmatched bases: 2. CDR1 MDHEN and CDR2 SYDVKM come from the germline V gene. The CDR3 consists of 14 residues. The chain's CDR3 is CASSFGQDTDTQYF. For the CDR3, the DNA is TGTGCCAGCAGTTTCGGACAGGACACAGATACGCAGTATTTT.

The sample holds many counts of this clonotype. The chain recombines TRBV20-1 with TRBJ2-3; D uncertain. Germline values: CDR1 DFQATT, CDR2 SNEGSKA (reference sequence). Trimming pared 7 bases from V and 0 bases from J, leaving 11 bases between. This CDR3 comprises 13 residues. CDR3 in DNA: TGCAGTGTTACTACAAGTAGCACAGATACGCAGTATTTT. Protein product: CSVTTSSTDTQYF.

The chain carries TRBV9 and TRBJ2-5, with a tentative D call TRBD2 (6 bases). The length of the CDR3 is 15 residues. The V end lost 2 bases, the J end lost 2 bases, and 13 bases lay between the germline ends. Germline CDR1 SGDLS, CDR2 YYNGEE. CDR3 DNA sequence: TGTGCCAGCAGCGTGGGGACTCCTCCACAAGAGACCCAGTACTTC. Protein sequence: CASSVGTPPQETQYF.

The chain employs TRBV7-2 and TRBJ1-4; 8 bases are a match to TRBD1. The CDR3 totals 15 residues. Germline CDR1 and CDR2: SGHTA and FQGNSA. V shed 5 bases and J 7 bases; nucleotides not matched to a gene: 9. The CDR3 loop is CASSPQGGFSEKLFF. CDR3 DNA sequence: TGTGCCAGCAGCCCACAGGGGGGGTTTAGTGAAAAACTGTTTTTT.

This clonotype occurred a few times. The V and J genes are TRBV27 and TRBJ1-1, with 8 bases matching TRBD1. The CDR3 consists of 14 residues. Germline assignment: CDR1 MNHEY and CDR2 SMNVEV (reference sequence). Trimming at V came to 2 bases and at J to 4 bases, leaving 3 bases not matched to a gene. The CDR3 protein is CASSLRQGITEAFF. CDR3 sequence (DNA): TGTGCCAGCAGTTTACGACAGGGGATCACTGAAGCTTTCTTT.